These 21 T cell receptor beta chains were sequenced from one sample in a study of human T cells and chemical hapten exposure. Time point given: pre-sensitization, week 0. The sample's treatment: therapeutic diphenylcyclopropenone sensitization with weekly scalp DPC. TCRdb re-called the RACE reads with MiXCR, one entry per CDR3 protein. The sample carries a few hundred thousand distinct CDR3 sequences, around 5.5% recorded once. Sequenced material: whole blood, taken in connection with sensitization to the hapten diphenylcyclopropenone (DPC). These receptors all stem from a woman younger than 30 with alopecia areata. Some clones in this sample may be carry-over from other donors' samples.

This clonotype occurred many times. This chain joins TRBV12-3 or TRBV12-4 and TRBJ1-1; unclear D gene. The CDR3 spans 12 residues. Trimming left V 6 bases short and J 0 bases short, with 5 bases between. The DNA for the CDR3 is TGTGCCAGCAGCCAGATGAACACTGAAGCTTTCTTT. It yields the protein CASSQMNTEAFF.

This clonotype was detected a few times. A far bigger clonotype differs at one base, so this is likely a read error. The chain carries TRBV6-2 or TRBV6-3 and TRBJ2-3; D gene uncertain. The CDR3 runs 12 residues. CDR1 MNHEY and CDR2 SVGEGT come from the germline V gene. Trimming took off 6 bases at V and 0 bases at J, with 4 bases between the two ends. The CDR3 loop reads CASSHSTDTQYF. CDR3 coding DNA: TGTGCCAGCAGCCACAGCACAGATACGCAGTATTTT.

CDR3 DNA: TGTGCCAGCAGTGACCCCGTGGGCGGTCAGCCCCAGCATTTT. Translated: CASSDPVGGQPQHF. The V and J genes are TRBV28 and TRBJ1-5; D unclear. V was pared by 5 bases and J by 6 bases, with 14 bases between. CDR1 and CDR2 from the germline V gene are MDHEN and SYDVKM. The CDR3 sequence is 14 residues long.

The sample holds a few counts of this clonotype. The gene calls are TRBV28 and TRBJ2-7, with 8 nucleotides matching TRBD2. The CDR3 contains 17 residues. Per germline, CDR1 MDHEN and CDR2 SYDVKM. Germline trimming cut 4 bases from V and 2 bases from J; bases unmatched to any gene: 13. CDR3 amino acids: CASSSERLARGAYEQYF. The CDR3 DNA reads TGTGCCAGCAGTTCAGAAAGACTAGCGAGAGGGGCCTACGAGCAGTACTTC.

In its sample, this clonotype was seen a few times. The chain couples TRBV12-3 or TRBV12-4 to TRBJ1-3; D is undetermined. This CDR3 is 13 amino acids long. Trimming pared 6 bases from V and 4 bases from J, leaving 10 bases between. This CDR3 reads CASSSGRGNTIYF. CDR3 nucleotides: TGTGCCAGCAGCTCCGGACGGGGAAACACCATATATTTT.

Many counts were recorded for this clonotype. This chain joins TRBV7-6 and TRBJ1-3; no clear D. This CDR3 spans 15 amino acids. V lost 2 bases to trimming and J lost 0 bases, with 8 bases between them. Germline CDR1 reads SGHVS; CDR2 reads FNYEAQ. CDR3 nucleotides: TGTGCCAGCAGCTTACCCGGCCACTCTGGAAACACCATATATTTT. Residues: CASSLPGHSGNTIYF. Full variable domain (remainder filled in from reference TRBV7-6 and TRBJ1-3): GAGVSQSPRYKVTKRGQDVALRCDPISGHVSLYWYRQALGQGPEFLTYFNYEAQQDKSGLPNDRFSAERPEGSISTLTIQRTEQRDSAMYRCASSLPGHSGNTIYFGEGSWLTVV.

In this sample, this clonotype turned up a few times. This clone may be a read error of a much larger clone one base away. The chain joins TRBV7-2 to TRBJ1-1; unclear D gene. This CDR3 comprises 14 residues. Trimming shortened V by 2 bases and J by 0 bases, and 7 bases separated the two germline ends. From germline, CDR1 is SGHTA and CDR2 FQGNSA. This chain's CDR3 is CASSLSRMNTEAFF. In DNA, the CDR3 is TGTGCCAGCAGCTTAAGTCGGATGAACACTGAAGCTTTCTTT.

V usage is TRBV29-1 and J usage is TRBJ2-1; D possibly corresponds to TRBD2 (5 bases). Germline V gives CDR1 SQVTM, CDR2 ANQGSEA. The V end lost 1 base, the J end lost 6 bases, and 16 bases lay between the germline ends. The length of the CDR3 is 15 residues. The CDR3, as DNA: TGCAGCGTTGAAGCTCGTTCGACGGGGTTCAATGAGCAGTTCTTC. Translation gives CSVEARSTGFNEQFF.

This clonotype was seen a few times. The CDR3: CASSSVRVSEQFF. In DNA form, the CDR3 reads TGTGCCAGCTCGTCAGTTCGGGTCAGTGAGCAGTTCTTC. The V and J genes are TRBV18 and TRBJ2-1; D is unresolved. Germline V gives CDR1 KGHSH, CDR2 LQKENI. This CDR3 region has 13 residues. Trimming stripped 6 bases from V and 9 bases from J, with 15 bases between.

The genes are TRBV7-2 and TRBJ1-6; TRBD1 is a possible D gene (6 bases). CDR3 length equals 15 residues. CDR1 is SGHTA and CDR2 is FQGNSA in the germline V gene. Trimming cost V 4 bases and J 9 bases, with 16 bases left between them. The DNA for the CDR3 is TGTGCCAGCAGCTCTAGTCTAACAGGGACTTCACCCCTCCACTTT. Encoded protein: CASSSSLTGTSPLHF.

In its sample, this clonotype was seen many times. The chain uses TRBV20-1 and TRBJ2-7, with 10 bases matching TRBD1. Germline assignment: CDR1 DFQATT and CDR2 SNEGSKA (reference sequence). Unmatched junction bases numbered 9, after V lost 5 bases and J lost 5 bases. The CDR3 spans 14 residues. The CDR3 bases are TGCAGTGCTGAAAATCGACAGGGGGCCAACGAGCAGTACTTC. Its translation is CSAENRQGANEQYF.

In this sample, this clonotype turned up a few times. CDR3 protein: CASSQRLAVADTQYF. In DNA, the CDR3 is TGTGCCAGCAGCCAACGACTAGCGGTTGCAGATACGCAGTATTTT. The chain employs TRBV14 and TRBJ2-3, with TRBD2 matching over 9 bases. With 2 bases clipped from V and 4 bases from J, the junction kept 4 bases outside the gene matches. The germline V gene encodes CDR1 SGHDN and CDR2 FVKESK. The CDR3 runs to 15 residues.

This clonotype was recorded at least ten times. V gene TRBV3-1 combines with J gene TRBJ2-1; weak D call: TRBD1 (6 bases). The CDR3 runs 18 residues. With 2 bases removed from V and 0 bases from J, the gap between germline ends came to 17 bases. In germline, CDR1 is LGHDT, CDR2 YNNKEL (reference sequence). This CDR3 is CASSQSFTGTPSYNEQFF. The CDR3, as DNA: TGTGCCAGCAGCCAATCCTTCACCGGGACACCCTCCTACAATGAGCAGTTCTTC.

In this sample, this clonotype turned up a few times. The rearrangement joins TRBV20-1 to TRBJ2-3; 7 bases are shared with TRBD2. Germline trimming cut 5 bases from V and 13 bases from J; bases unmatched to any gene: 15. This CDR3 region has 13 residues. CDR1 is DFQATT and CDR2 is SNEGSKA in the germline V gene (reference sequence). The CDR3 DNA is TGCAGTGCTGGCACTAGGCCCTCTGGGAGGGAGTATTTT. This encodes CSAGTRPSGREYF.

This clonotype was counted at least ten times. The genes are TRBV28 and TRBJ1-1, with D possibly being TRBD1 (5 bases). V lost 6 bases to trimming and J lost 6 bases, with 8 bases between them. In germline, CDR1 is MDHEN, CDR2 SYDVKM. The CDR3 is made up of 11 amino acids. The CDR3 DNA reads TGTGCCAGCAGACGGACACCTGAAGCTTTCTTT. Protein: CASRRTPEAFF.

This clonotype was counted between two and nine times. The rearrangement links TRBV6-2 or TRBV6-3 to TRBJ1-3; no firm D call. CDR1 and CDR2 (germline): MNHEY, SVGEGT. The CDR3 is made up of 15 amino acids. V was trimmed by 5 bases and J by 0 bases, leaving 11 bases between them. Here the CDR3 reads CASSNRQSSGNTIYF. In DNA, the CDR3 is TGTGCCAGCAGTAACCGACAATCCTCTGGAAACACCATATATTTT.

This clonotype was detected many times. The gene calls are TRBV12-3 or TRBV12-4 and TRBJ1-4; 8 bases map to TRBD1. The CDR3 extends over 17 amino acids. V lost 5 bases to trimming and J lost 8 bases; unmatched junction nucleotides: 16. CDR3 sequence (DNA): TGTGCCAGCAGTCCCATCATTGGGCAGGGGGCGGAAGAAAAACTGTTTTTT. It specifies CASSPIIGQGAEEKLFF.

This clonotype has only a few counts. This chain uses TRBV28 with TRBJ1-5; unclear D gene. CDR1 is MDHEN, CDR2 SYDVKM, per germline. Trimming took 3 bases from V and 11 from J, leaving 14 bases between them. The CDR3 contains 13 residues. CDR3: CASSFSRSSAQHF. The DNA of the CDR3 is TGTGCCAGCAGTTTTAGCAGGTCTTCGGCCCAGCATTTT. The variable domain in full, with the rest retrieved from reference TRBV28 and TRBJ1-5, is DVKVTQSSRYLVKRTGEKVFLECVQDMDHENMFWYRQDPGLGLRLIYFSYDVKMKEKGDIPEGYSVSREKKERFSLILESASTNQTSMYLCASSFSRSSAQHFGDGTRLSIL.

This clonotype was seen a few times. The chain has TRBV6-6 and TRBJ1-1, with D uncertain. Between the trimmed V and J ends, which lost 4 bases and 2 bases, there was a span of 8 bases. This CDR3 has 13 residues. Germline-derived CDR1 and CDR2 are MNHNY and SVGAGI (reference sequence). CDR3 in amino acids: CASSLNLNTEAFF. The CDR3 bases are TGTGCCAGCAGTTTAAATCTTAACACTGAAGCTTTCTTT.

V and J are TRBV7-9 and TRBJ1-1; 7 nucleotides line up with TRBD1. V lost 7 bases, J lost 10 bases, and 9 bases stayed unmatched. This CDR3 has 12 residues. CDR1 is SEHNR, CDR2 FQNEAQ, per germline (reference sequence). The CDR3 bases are TGTGCCAGCACCACGACAGGGTTTAGAGCTTTCTTT. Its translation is CASTTTGFRAFF.

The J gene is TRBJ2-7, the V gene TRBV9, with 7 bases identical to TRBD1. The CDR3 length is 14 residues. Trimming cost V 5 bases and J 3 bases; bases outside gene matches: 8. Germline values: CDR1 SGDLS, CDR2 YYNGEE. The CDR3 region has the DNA TGTGCCAGCAGTATCGGGCAGGGGGACTACGAGCAGTACTTC. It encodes CASSIGQGDYEQYF.